These T cell receptor beta chains were read from a single sample in a study of identical twins. TCRdb called the 5' RACE reads again in MiXCR, with one record for every CDR3 protein. The data contain approximately 700,000 distinct CDR3 sequences, 15% to 20% of them singletons. These data also formed part of another study, on T cells expressing NK-cell markers.

The source material was PBMCs. The receptor set was obtained from a woman between 18 and 30 years old in good health. The CDR3 runs from the conserved cysteine through the conserved F or W. The order of the fields is V gene, clone size, D gene, J gene, CDR3 DNA, CDR3 protein. The D gene is left open where the match is weak. Expanded clones are given a class, and other clones once, few, many or no size at all.

v_gene: TRBV3-1; abundance: few; d_gene: -; j_gene: TRBJ1-2; CDR3nt: TGTGCCAGCAGCCAATCGGGGCAGCGGTATGGCTACACCTTC; CDR3aa: CASSQSGQRYGYTF
v_gene: TRBV6-5; abundance: -; d_gene: -; j_gene: TRBJ2-7; CDR3nt: TGTGCCAGCAGTTACAGGGCGGGGTACGAGCAGTACTTC; CDR3aa: CASSYRAGYEQYF
v_gene: TRBV5-1; abundance: -; d_gene: TRBD1; j_gene: TRBJ2-7; CDR3nt: TGCGCCAGCAGCCCGGTAGGGCAGGGGGAGTCCTACGAGCAGTACTTC; CDR3aa: CASSPVGQGESYEQYF
v_gene: TRBV7-6; abundance: -; d_gene: -; j_gene: TRBJ2-2; CDR3nt: TGTGCCAGCAGCTTAGACATATACAACACCGGGGAGCTGTTTTTT; CDR3aa: CASSLDIYNTGELFF
v_gene: TRBV20-1; abundance: -; d_gene: -; j_gene: TRBJ2-6; CDR3nt: TGCAGTGCCACGTTTCCTGGGGCCAACGTCCTGACTTTC; CDR3aa: CSATFPGANVLTF
v_gene: TRBV15; abundance: few; d_gene: -; j_gene: TRBJ2-3; CDR3nt: TGTGCCACCAGTCCAGGGGCCGGCGTCCAGTATTTT; CDR3aa: CATSPGAGVQYF
v_gene: TRBV20-1; abundance: -; d_gene: TRBD2; j_gene: TRBJ2-3; CDR3nt: TGCAGTGCTAGAGGAGGATTCCCCGCAGCACTAGCGGGAGGTCGAGGAGGCACAGATACGCAGTATTTT; CDR3aa: CSARGGFPAALAGGRGGTDTQYF
v_gene: TRBV7-9; abundance: few; d_gene: -; j_gene: TRBJ2-1; CDR3nt: TGTGCCAGCAGCCGGCTGGGCGTCGAAGATGAGCAGTTCTTC; CDR3aa: CASSRLGVEDEQFF
v_gene: TRBV20-1; abundance: few; d_gene: TRBD2; j_gene: TRBJ2-1; CDR3nt: TGCAGTGCCCTCCGGGGGGGACGTGAGCAGTTCTTC; CDR3aa: CSALRGGREQFF
v_gene: TRBV5-1; abundance: few; d_gene: -; j_gene: TRBJ1-1; CDR3nt: TGCGCCAGCAGCGCTGACAGCCCCAGCACTGAAGCTTTCTTT; CDR3aa: CASSADSPSTEAFF
v_gene: TRBV15; abundance: few; d_gene: -; j_gene: TRBJ2-3; CDR3nt: TGTGCCACCAGCAGAGGTCTGCGGGCAGATACGCAGTATTTT; CDR3aa: CATSRGLRADTQYF
v_gene: TRBV12-3/TRBV12-4; abundance: -; d_gene: -; j_gene: TRBJ2-3; CDR3nt: TGTGCCAGCAGCCTTGCCGGGACATACACAGATACGCAGTATTTT; CDR3aa: CASSLAGTYTDTQYF
v_gene: TRBV13; abundance: few; d_gene: -; j_gene: TRBJ2-5; CDR3nt: TGTGCCAGCAGCTTAACCGACGGTCGCGTTGAGACCCAGTACTTC; CDR3aa: CASSLTDGRVETQYF
v_gene: TRBV21-1; abundance: many; d_gene: -; j_gene: TRBJ2-1; CDR3nt: TGTGCCAGCAGCAAGGAGAAAGACAACAATGAGCAGTTCTTC; CDR3aa: CASSKEKDNNEQFF
v_gene: TRBV7-2; abundance: few; d_gene: TRBD2; j_gene: TRBJ2-1; CDR3nt: TGTGCCAGCAGCACTAGCGGGTCTAGCTCCTACAATGAGCAGTTCTTC; CDR3aa: CASSTSGSSSYNEQFF
v_gene: TRBV9; abundance: few; d_gene: -; j_gene: TRBJ2-1; CDR3nt: TGTGCCAGCAGCGTAGAATCTGGTACTCCCCCGTGGTTCTTC; CDR3aa: CASSVESGTPPWFF
v_gene: TRBV7-2; abundance: few; d_gene: -; j_gene: TRBJ2-5; CDR3nt: TGTGCCAGCGCGAGTCAAGAGACCCAGTACTTC; CDR3aa: CASASQETQYF
v_gene: TRBV12-3/TRBV12-4; abundance: many; d_gene: TRBD2; j_gene: TRBJ2-7; CDR3nt: TGTGCCAGCAGTTGGAAGGGAGGGGAGCAGTACTTC; CDR3aa: CASSWKGGEQYF
v_gene: TRBV27; abundance: -; d_gene: -; j_gene: TRBJ2-3; CDR3nt: TGTGCCAGCAGCCGTCAGCGTGGTACGCAGTATTTT; CDR3aa: CASSRQRGTQYF
v_gene: TRBV27; abundance: -; d_gene: TRBD2; j_gene: TRBJ2-1; CDR3nt: TGTGCCAGCACCCACACGGGGGGGCTCGCCTACAATGAGCAGTTCTTC; CDR3aa: CASTHTGGLAYNEQFF
v_gene: TRBV27; abundance: many; d_gene: -; j_gene: TRBJ2-3; CDR3nt: TGTGCCAGCAGTTTATCTGGCCCGAAGGGGGGGCAGTATTTT; CDR3aa: CASSLSGPKGGQYF
v_gene: TRBV15; abundance: -; d_gene: -; j_gene: TRBJ2-3; CDR3nt: TGTGCCACCAGCAGCCGGACGACAGGTATAGATACGCAGTATTTT; CDR3aa: CATSSRTTGIDTQYF
v_gene: TRBV12-3/TRBV12-4; abundance: many; d_gene: -; j_gene: TRBJ2-2; CDR3nt: TGTGCCGGACTTATGAACACCGGGGAGCTGTTTTTT; CDR3aa: CAGLMNTGELFF
v_gene: TRBV4-3; abundance: -; d_gene: -; j_gene: TRBJ2-7; CDR3nt: TGCGCCAGCAGCCAGGGACGGAGCCTTGCCTACGAGCAGTACTTC; CDR3aa: CASSQGRSLAYEQYF
v_gene: TRBV29-1; abundance: -; d_gene: -; j_gene: TRBJ1-5; CDR3nt: TGCAGCGTTGGGCCAGGGATGGGCAATCAGCCCCAGCATTTT; CDR3aa: CSVGPGMGNQPQHF